Below are 3 T cell receptor beta chains sequenced from a single sample in a study of blood T cell repertoires in COVID-19. The repertoire was sequenced with immunoSEQ multiplex PCR; TCRdb's copy has only in-frame clones and lacks some. This sample has 70,000 to 80,000 clones, with roughly three quarters found just once. Sequencing input: peripheral blood. The receptors stem from a human donor in a cohort sampled during active COVID-19.

The V and J genes are TRBV5-1 and TRBJ2-4; 7 bases agree with TRBD1. The CDR3 totals 14 residues. Germline V gene lookup returns CDR1 SGHRS and CDR2 YFSETQ. Trimming at V came to 3 bases and at J to 9 bases, leaving 9 bases not matched to a gene. CDR3 loop: CASSSYRDRGIQYF. The DNA for the CDR3 is TGCGCCAGCAGCTCGTACCGGGACAGAGGCATTCAGTACTTC.

The chain joins TRBV3-1 (or the pseudogene TRBV3-2) to TRBJ1-2; D gene unclear. CDR3 size: 14 residues. Germline-derived CDR1 and CDR2 are LGHDT and YNNKEL (reference sequence). Between the trimmed V and J ends, which lost 0 bases and 8 bases, there was a span of 13 bases. The DNA for the CDR3 is TGTGCCAGCAGCCAAGAGCCCGGGTATGAAGGCTACACCTTC. As protein: CASSQEPGYEGYTF.

The V and J genes are TRBV9 and TRBJ2-3, with 11 bases identical to TRBD2. With 0 bases clipped from V and 1 base from J, the junction kept 7 bases outside the gene matches. Germline V gene sequence: CDR1 SGDLS, CDR2 YYNGEE. The CDR3 spans 18 residues. CDR3: CASSVGLAGGVGTDTQYF. The CDR3 DNA reads TGTGCCAGCAGCGTAGGGTTAGCGGGGGGGGTAGGCACAGATACGCAGTATTTT.